Listed below are T cell receptor beta chains from one sample, sequenced in a study of OX40 agonist ivuxolimab in advanced cancers. The table came from immunoSEQ multiplex PCR; TCRdb's copy has only in-frame clones and leaves some out. This sample has some 65,000 clones, with about 90% found just once. The material was CD4+ or CD8+ T cells sorted from blood, obtained in a trial of the OX40 agonist ivuxolimab. The receptors here all came from an adult with an advanced solid tumor such as melanoma, head and neck, liver or kidney cancer. Each CDR3 is given with its conserved first and last residue. The D gene is left open where the match is weak. A row's size may be missing; if present it is once, few, many or a size class.

d_call: .; j_call: TRBJ2-5; v_call: TRBV11-1; cdr3_length: 15; clone_size: .; cdr3_aa: CASSLASLGQETQYF; cdr3_nt: TGTGCCAGCAGCTTAGCTTCTCTGGGCCAAGAGACCCAGTACTTC
d_call: TRBD2; j_call: TRBJ2-7; v_call: TRBV7-6; cdr3_length: 16; clone_size: .; cdr3_aa: CASSSFESSGSYEQYF; cdr3_nt: TGTGCCAGCAGCTCCTTCGAGTCTAGCGGCTCCTACGAGCAGTACTTC
d_call: .; j_call: TRBJ2-4; v_call: TRBV28; cdr3_length: 17; clone_size: .; cdr3_aa: CASSFRVIGQGENIQYF; cdr3_nt: TGTGCCAGCAGTTTCCGCGTCATCGGGCAGGGAGAAAACATTCAGTACTTC
d_call: .; j_call: TRBJ1-2; v_call: TRBV30; cdr3_length: 11; clone_size: .; cdr3_aa: CAWSENYGYTF; cdr3_nt: TGTGCCTGGTCAGAAAACTATGGCTACACCTTC
d_call: TRBD1; j_call: TRBJ2-2; v_call: TRBV2; cdr3_length: 14; clone_size: .; cdr3_aa: CASRPGQSTGELFF; cdr3_nt: TGTGCCAGCAGACCGGGACAGAGCACCGGGGAGCTGTTTTTT
d_call: .; j_call: TRBJ1-3; v_call: TRBV14; cdr3_length: 14; clone_size: .; cdr3_aa: CASSGLHSGNTIYF; cdr3_nt: TGTGCCAGCAGCGGACTGCACTCTGGAAACACCATATATTTT
d_call: .; j_call: TRBJ2-5; v_call: TRBV30; cdr3_length: 14; clone_size: .; cdr3_aa: CAWSKKDLQETQYF; cdr3_nt: TGTGCCTGGTCAAAGAAGGATCTCCAAGAGACCCAGTACTTC
d_call: TRBD1; j_call: TRBJ2-3; v_call: TRBV19; cdr3_length: 15; clone_size: .; cdr3_aa: CASSTIDRAPDTQYF; cdr3_nt: TGTGCCAGTAGTACAATTGACAGGGCCCCAGATACGCAGTATTTT
d_call: .; j_call: TRBJ2-1; v_call: TRBV9; cdr3_length: 15; clone_size: .; cdr3_aa: CASSPGSILYNEQFF; cdr3_nt: TGTGCCAGCAGCCCGGGATCGATACTTTACAATGAGCAGTTCTTC
d_call: .; j_call: TRBJ2-5; v_call: TRBV7-9; cdr3_length: 12; clone_size: .; cdr3_aa: CASSLNRETQYF; cdr3_nt: TGTGCCAGCAGCTTGAACAGGGAGACCCAGTACTTC
d_call: TRBD2; j_call: TRBJ2-5; v_call: TRBV7-2; cdr3_length: 18; clone_size: .; cdr3_aa: CASSSMGIAGGTKETQYF; cdr3_nt: TGTGCCAGCAGCTCCATGGGGATAGCGGGAGGGACAAAAGAGACCCAGTACTTC
d_call: TRBD1; j_call: TRBJ1-1; v_call: TRBV29-1; cdr3_length: 14; clone_size: .; cdr3_aa: CSVEDALGQGRAFF; cdr3_nt: TGCAGCGTTGAAGATGCCCTCGGACAGGGAAGGGCTTTCTTT
d_call: .; j_call: TRBJ1-3; v_call: TRBV19; cdr3_length: 14; clone_size: few; cdr3_aa: CASSIRGLGNTIYF; cdr3_nt: TGTGCCAGTAGTATAAGAGGGCTTGGAAACACCATATATTTT
d_call: .; j_call: TRBJ2-5; v_call: TRBV6-5; cdr3_length: 14; clone_size: few; cdr3_aa: CASSYGRKGETQYF; cdr3_nt: TGTGCCAGCAGTTACGGTAGGAAGGGAGAGACCCAGTACTTC
d_call: .; j_call: TRBJ1-5; v_call: TRBV28; cdr3_length: 14; clone_size: .; cdr3_aa: CASSYGRINQPQHF; cdr3_nt: TGTGCCAGCAGTTATGGACGGATCAATCAGCCCCAGCATTTT
d_call: TRBD1; j_call: TRBJ1-4; v_call: TRBV27; cdr3_length: 14; clone_size: .; cdr3_aa: CASSRRQGGEKLFF; cdr3_nt: TGTGCCAGCAGTAGGCGACAGGGCGGTGAAAAACTGTTTTTT
d_call: .; j_call: TRBJ1-5; v_call: TRBV21-1; cdr3_length: 16; clone_size: .; cdr3_aa: CATPGPNNHSNQPQHF; cdr3_nt: TGTGCCACCCCGGGGCCCAATAATCATAGCAATCAGCCCCAGCATTTT
d_call: TRBD1; j_call: TRBJ2-2; v_call: TRBV29-1; cdr3_length: 14; clone_size: .; cdr3_aa: CSVGKGTGSGELFF; cdr3_nt: TGCAGCGTTGGAAAGGGGACAGGGTCCGGGGAGCTGTTTTTT
d_call: .; j_call: TRBJ1-1; v_call: TRBV13; cdr3_length: 16; clone_size: .; cdr3_aa: CASSLSPGLVGTEAFF; cdr3_nt: TGTGCCAGCAGCTTATCACCGGGCCTGGTAGGGACTGAAGCTTTCTTT
d_call: TRBD1; j_call: TRBJ2-7; v_call: TRBV10-3; cdr3_length: 14; clone_size: .; cdr3_aa: CAISDPGTAYEQYF; cdr3_nt: TGTGCCATCAGTGACCCAGGGACAGCCTACGAGCAGTACTTC
d_call: .; j_call: TRBJ2-1; v_call: TRBV14; cdr3_length: 12; clone_size: .; cdr3_aa: CASSQGWNEQFF; cdr3_nt: TGTGCCAGCAGCCAAGGTTGGAATGAGCAGTTCTTC
d_call: .; j_call: TRBJ2-7; v_call: TRBV11-2; cdr3_length: 13; clone_size: once; cdr3_aa: CASSPGRSYEQYF; cdr3_nt: TGTGCCAGCAGCCCAGGTAGGAGCTACGAGCAGTACTTC
d_call: .; j_call: TRBJ2-1; v_call: TRBV11-2; cdr3_length: 15; clone_size: .; cdr3_aa: CASSLSGTTYNEQFF; cdr3_nt: TGTGCCAGCAGCTTATCCGGGACAACTTACAATGAGCAGTTCTTC
d_call: .; j_call: TRBJ1-5; v_call: TRBV5-5; cdr3_length: 15; clone_size: .; cdr3_aa: CASSFKPNNNQPQHF; cdr3_nt: TGTGCCAGCAGCTTTAAACCTAATAACAATCAGCCCCAGCATTTT
d_call: .; j_call: TRBJ2-1; v_call: TRBV7-2; cdr3_length: 12; clone_size: .; cdr3_aa: CASSFSYNEQFF; cdr3_nt: TGTGCCAGCAGCTTCTCTTACAATGAGCAGTTCTTC
d_call: .; j_call: TRBJ2-2; v_call: TRBV15; cdr3_length: 18; clone_size: .; cdr3_aa: CATSRDTVAGMNTGELFF; cdr3_nt: TGTGCCACCAGCAGAGATACGGTGGCAGGGATGAACACCGGGGAGCTGTTTTTT
d_call: .; j_call: TRBJ2-1; v_call: TRBV7-2; cdr3_length: 15; clone_size: few; cdr3_aa: CASSLGSASYNEQFF; cdr3_nt: TGTGCCAGCAGCTTAGGTAGCGCCTCCTACAATGAGCAGTTCTTC
d_call: .; j_call: TRBJ2-7; v_call: TRBV11-3; cdr3_length: 14; clone_size: .; cdr3_aa: CASSSSDGPYEQYF; cdr3_nt: TGTGCCAGCAGCTCCTCTGACGGCCCTTACGAGCAGTACTTC